The next 10 T cell receptor beta chains were all read from a single sample in a study of Graves' ophthalmopathy and Graves' hyperthyroidism. Amplified material comprised TCR beta CDR3 regions derived from RNA transcripts. A first-round RT-PCR used HTBI primers, followed by a second-round multiplex PCR. Via MiXCR, TCRdb re-called the multiplex PCR reads, giving one row per CDR3 protein. The table includes fewer than 400,000 distinct CDR3 sequences, 15% to 20% detected once. What was sequenced was peripheral blood. Receptor source: a woman aged 18 to 35 with Graves' ophthalmopathy.

This clonotype was picked up many times. The chain recombines TRBV30 with TRBJ1-1; TRBD1 is a possible D gene (5 bases). Germline CDR1 GTSNPN, CDR2 SVGIG (reference sequence). The CDR3 extends over 12 amino acids. The germline V and J ends were trimmed by 2 bases and 5 bases, with 9 bases remaining between them. CDR3 in DNA: TGTGCCTGGAGTTCCGGGGGTACTGAAGCTTTCTTT. This sequence encodes CAWSSGGTEAFF.

Ten or more counts support this clonotype. This sequence joins TRBV12-3 or TRBV12-4 and TRBJ1-2, with D possibly being TRBD1 (5 bases). CDR3 length: 13 residues. Trimming removed 5 bases from V and 8 bases from J, with 15 bases in between. CDR3 nucleotides: TGTGCCAGCAGTCACCCCTCCAAGGGGGGCTACACCTTC. It is translated as CASSHPSKGGYTF.

At least ten counts were recorded for this clonotype. The chain links TRBV19 to TRBJ1-1; TRBD1 is a possible D gene (5 bases). Trimming removed 5 bases at V and 6 bases at J, with 22 bases between. Germline CDR1 LNHDA, CDR2 SQIVND (reference sequence). CDR3 size: 16 residues. The CDR3 sequence is CASSFGLRGRGAEAFF. In DNA form, the CDR3 reads TGTGCCAGTAGTTTCGGATTGAGGGGACGGGGTGCTGAAGCTTTCTTT.

The table lists this clonotype with many counts. The chain combines TRBV19 with TRBJ2-6; no firm D call. Trimming removed 5 bases at V and 0 bases at J, with 8 bases between. Germline V gene data show CDR1 as LNHDA and CDR2 as SQIVND (reference sequence). There are 15 residues in the CDR3. The DNA of the CDR3 is TGTGCCAGTAGTGTGAGGTCCTCTGGGGCCAACGTCCTGACTTTC. This codes for CASSVRSSGANVLTF.

This clonotype showed up many times. This chain joins TRBV12-3 or TRBV12-4 and TRBJ1-1, with 9 bases aligning to TRBD1. Trimming took 6 bases from V and 2 from J; bases not matched to a gene: 7. This CDR3 has 15 residues. CDR3 region: CASRPLGQGNTEAFF. Here the CDR3 DNA reads TGTGCCAGCAGACCTTTGGGACAGGGAAACACTGAAGCTTTCTTT.

This clonotype was seen at least ten times. V is TRBV5-1 and J is TRBJ1-5; D not resolved. Deletions cut 2 bases from V and 1 base from J, with 4 bases between. Looked up from germline, CDR1 is SGHRS and CDR2 is YFSETQ. The CDR3 totals 13 residues. The CDR3 DNA reads TGCGCCAGCAGCTTACAAAGCAATCAGCCCCAGCATTTT. Translation gives CASSLQSNQPQHF.

This clonotype has ten or more counts. The chain recombines TRBV2 with TRBJ1-1, with a weak D call TRBD1 (5 bases). V was clipped by 7 bases and J by 1 base, with 16 bases between them. The germline gives CDR1 SNHLY, CDR2 FYNNEI. The CDR3 sequence is 15 residues long. CDR3 coding DNA: TGTGCCAGCATCCGACGGTCAGGGCCGAACACTGAAGCTTTCTTT. This encodes CASIRRSGPNTEAFF.

The rearrangement joins TRBV30 to TRBJ1-1; tentatively, D is TRBD1 (6 bases). There are 15 residues in the CDR3. Trimming took off 0 bases at V and 6 bases at J, with 17 bases between the two ends. Germline V lookup: CDR1 GTSNPN, CDR2 SVGIG (reference sequence). In DNA, the CDR3 is TGTGCCTGGAGTGTATCCAGTCGGGGGGCATCTGAAGCTTTCTTT. As protein: CAWSVSSRGASEAFF.

Ten or more counts support this clonotype. The CDR3 protein is CASSRAVGLHKSYEQYF. The CDR3 nucleotides read TGTGCCAGCAGTAGGGCAGTTGGACTTCACAAGTCCTACGAGCAGTACTTC. The J gene is TRBJ2-7, the V gene TRBV11-2; D might be TRBD2 (5 bases). The V end lost 6 bases, the J end lost 1 base, and 22 bases lay between the germline ends. CDR3 length equals 17 residues. CDR1 is SGHAT and CDR2 is FQNNGV in the germline V gene. Supplemented by reference TRBV11-2 and TRBJ2-7, the full variable domain reads EAGVAQSPRYKIIEKRQSVAFWCNPISGHATLYWYQQILGQGPKLLIQFQNNGVVDDSQLPKDRFSAERLKGVDSTLKIQPAKLEDSAVYLCASSRAVGLHKSYEQYFGPGTRLTVT.

There are a few counts of this clonotype. This chain connects TRBV18 to TRBJ1-1; TRBD1 matches 8 bases. J lost 5 bases, V lost 3 bases, and 11 bases had no gene match. Per the germline V gene, CDR1 is KGHSH and CDR2 is LQKENI. CDR3 length: 16 residues. CDR3 nucleotides: TGTGCCAGCTCACCCCCCGGGACAGGTAGAAAAACTGAAGCTTTCTTT. This codes for CASSPPGTGRKTEAFF.